This T cell receptor (beta chain) stems from a study of T-cell memory formation after mild COVID-19. CDR3 length: 16 amino acids. With 2 bases removed from V and 4 bases from J, the gap between germline ends came to 16 bases. Germline V CDR1 and CDR2: SEHNR, FQNEAQ (reference sequence). Concerning this clonotype: Antigen: not known.

In TCRdb, the 5' RACE reads were re-called with MiXCR into one record per CDR3 protein. The profile shows under 150,000 distinct CDR3 sequences, 22% of them singletons. Study observations and caveats: Whether second-wave clones peaking at day 37 were SARS-CoV-2 specific went unconfirmed.

The chain carries TRBV7-9 and TRBJ2-3; weak D call: TRBD1 (6 bases). This sequence was found in a young man who had mild COVID-19 (a few samples of this study predate the infection). Cell type and time point are not known. Sequencing was done on a sample of PBMCs or a T cell subset sorted from them (not recorded which). The CDR3, as DNA: TGTGCCAGCAGCTTATCGGGACAAACTATCGCAGATACGCAGTATTTT. It is translated as CASSLSGQTIADTQYF.